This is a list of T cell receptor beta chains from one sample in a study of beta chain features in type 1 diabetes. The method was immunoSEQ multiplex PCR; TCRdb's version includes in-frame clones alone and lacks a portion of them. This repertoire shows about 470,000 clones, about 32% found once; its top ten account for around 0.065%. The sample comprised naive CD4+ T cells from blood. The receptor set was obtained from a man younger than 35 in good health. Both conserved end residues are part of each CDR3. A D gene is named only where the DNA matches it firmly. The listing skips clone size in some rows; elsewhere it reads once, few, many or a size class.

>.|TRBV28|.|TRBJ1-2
CASSAPGGANLNYGYTF
TGTGCCAGCAGTGCCCCCGGGGGCGCAAACCTTAACTATGGCTACACCTTC
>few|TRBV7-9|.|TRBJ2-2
CASSLLMDTGELFF
TGTGCCAGCAGCCTATTAATGGACACCGGGGAGCTGTTTTTT
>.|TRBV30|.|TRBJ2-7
CAWETALAYEQYF
TGTGCCTGGGAGACAGCGCTTGCCTACGAGCAGTACTTC
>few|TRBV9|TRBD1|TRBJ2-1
CASTHTTGDEQFF
TGTGCCAGCACCCATACGACAGGGGATGAGCAGTTCTTC
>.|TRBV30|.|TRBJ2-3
CAWSYFGTDTQYF
TGTGCCTGGAGTTACTTCGGCACAGATACGCAGTATTTT
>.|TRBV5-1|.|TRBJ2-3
CASSLGTIKFADTQYF
TGCGCCAGCAGCCTCGGGACAATAAAGTTCGCAGATACGCAGTATTTT
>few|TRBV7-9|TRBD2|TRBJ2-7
CASSTLAGGPFRVDEQYF
TGTGCCAGCAGCACCCTAGCGGGAGGACCATTCCGGGTAGACGAGCAGTACTTC
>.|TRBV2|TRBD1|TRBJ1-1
CASSEQGVNTEAFF
TGTGCCAGCAGTGAGCAGGGGGTGAACACTGAAGCTTTCTTT
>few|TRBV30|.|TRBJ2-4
CAWRQDRQKNIQYF
TGTGCCTGGAGGCAGGATAGACAGAAAAACATTCAGTACTTC
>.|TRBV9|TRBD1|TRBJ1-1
CASSPRDRDRAFF
TGTGCCAGCAGCCCACGGGACAGGGACCGAGCTTTCTTT
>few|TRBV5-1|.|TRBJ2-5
CASSLGSGETQYF
TGCGCCAGCAGCTTGGGAAGCGGGGAGACCCAGTACTTC
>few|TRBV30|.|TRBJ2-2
CAWSVRRVGELFF
TGTGCCTGGAGTGTACGAAGGGTCGGGGAGCTGTTTTTT
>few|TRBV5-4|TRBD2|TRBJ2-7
CASSLRTSGISYEQYF
TGTGCCAGCAGCTTGAGGACTAGCGGGATCTCCTACGAGCAGTACTTC
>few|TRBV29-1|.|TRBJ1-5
CSVGDNQPQHF
TGCAGCGTGGGTGACAACCAGCCCCAGCATTTT
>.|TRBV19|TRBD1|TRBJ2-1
CASSTPGQGAYNEQFF
TGTGCCAGTAGTACCCCGGGACAGGGAGCCTACAATGAGCAGTTCTTC
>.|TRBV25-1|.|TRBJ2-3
CASSVAGGLDTQYF
TGTGCCAGCAGCGTAGCAGGAGGGTTGGATACGCAGTATTTT
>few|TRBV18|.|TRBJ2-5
CASSGRTDQETQYF
TGTGCCAGCTCAGGGCGGACGGACCAAGAGACCCAGTACTTC
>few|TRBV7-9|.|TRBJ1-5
CASSGGWSFQPQHF
TGTGCCAGCAGCGGGGGGTGGTCATTTCAGCCCCAGCATTTT
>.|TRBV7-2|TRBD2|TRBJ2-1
CASSLVGTSGRNEQFF
TGTGCCAGCAGCTTAGTAGGTACTAGCGGGAGGAATGAGCAGTTCTTC
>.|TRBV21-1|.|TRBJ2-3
CASSKLGLATDTQYF
TGTGCCAGCAGCAAACTGGGACTAGCAACAGATACGCAGTATTTT
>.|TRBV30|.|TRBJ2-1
CAWTPQSAGNEQFF
TGTGCCTGGACTCCCCAATCGGCGGGCAATGAGCAGTTCTTC
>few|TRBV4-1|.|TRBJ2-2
CASSFSEATGELFF
TGCGCCAGCAGCTTCTCGGAGGCCACCGGGGAGCTGTTTTTT
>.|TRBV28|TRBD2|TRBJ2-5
CASRPVAGGAKETQYF
TGTGCCAGCAGGCCGGTGGCGGGAGGGGCTAAAGAGACCCAGTACTTC
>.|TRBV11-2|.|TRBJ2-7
CASSPTSSEQYF
TGTGCCAGCAGTCCGACTAGTAGCGAGCAGTACTTC
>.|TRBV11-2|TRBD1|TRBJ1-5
CASSRDRGGNQPQHF
TGTGCCAGCAGCAGGGACAGGGGCGGCAATCAGCCCCAGCATTTT
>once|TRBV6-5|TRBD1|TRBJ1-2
CASKRTGGYGYTF
TGTGCCAGCAAACGGACAGGGGGCTATGGCTACACCTTC
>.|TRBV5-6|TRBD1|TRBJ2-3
CASSWDRGADTQYF
TGTGCCAGCAGCTGGGACAGGGGTGCGGATACGCAGTATTTT
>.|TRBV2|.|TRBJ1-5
CASSAGQSNQPQHF
TGTGCCAGCAGTGCAGGGCAGAGCAATCAGCCCCAGCATTTT
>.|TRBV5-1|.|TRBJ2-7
CASSLEVVSYEQYF
TGCGCCAGCAGCTTGGAAGTAGTCTCCTACGAGCAGTACTTC
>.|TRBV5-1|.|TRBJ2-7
CASSLEGTALEQYF
TGCGCCAGCAGCTTGGAGGGGACCGCCCTCGAGCAGTACTTC
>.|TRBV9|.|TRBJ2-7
CASSASVPQYF
TGTGCCAGCAGCGCAAGCGTTCCGCAGTACTTC
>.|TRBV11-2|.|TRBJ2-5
CASSPGSWEAAKNEETQYF
TGTGCCAGCAGCCCCGGCTCCTGGGAGGCGGCGAAAAATGAAGAGACCCAGTACTTC
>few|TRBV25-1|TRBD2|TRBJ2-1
CASSEGGASGFYNEQFF
TGTGCCAGCAGTGAAGGAGGGGCTAGCGGTTTTTACAATGAGCAGTTCTTC
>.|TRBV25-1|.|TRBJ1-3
CASSEAGSGNTIYF
TGTGCCAGCAGTGAGGCAGGCTCTGGAAACACCATATATTTT
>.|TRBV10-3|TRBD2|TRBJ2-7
CAINGLAGGRYEQYF
TGTGCCATCAACGGACTAGCGGGAGGGAGGTACGAGCAGTACTTC
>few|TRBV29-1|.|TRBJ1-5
CSAVGGDANQPQHF
TGCAGCGCCGTCGGGGGAGATGCCAATCAGCCCCAGCATTTT
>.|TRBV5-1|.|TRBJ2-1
CASSLMTVGSYNEQFF
TGCGCCAGCAGCTTGATGACAGTTGGGTCCTACAATGAGCAGTTCTTC
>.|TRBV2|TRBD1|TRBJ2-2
CASSSPEDRGDTGELFF
TGTGCCAGCAGTTCCCCCGAGGACAGGGGGGACACCGGGGAGCTGTTTTTT
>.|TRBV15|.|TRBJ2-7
CATSRDSGEQYF
TGTGCCACCAGCAGAGATTCCGGGGAGCAGTACTTC
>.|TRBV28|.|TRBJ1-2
CASTLRGTNWEYGYTF
TGTGCCAGCACTCTCCGGGGAACTAACTGGGAATATGGCTACACCTTC
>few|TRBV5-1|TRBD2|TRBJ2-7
CASSLLTSGSYEQYF
TGCGCCAGCAGCTTGCTCACTAGCGGCTCCTACGAGCAGTACTTC
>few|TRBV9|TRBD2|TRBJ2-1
CASSVKGTSGSMSYNEQFF
TGTGCCAGCAGCGTGAAAGGTACTAGCGGGAGTATGTCCTACAATGAGCAGTTCTTC
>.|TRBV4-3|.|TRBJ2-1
CASSQDKVFGNEQFF
TGCGCCAGCAGCCAAGACAAGGTGTTCGGGAATGAGCAGTTCTTC
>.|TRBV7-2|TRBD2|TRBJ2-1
CASNPTSGRENEQFF
TGTGCCAGCAACCCTACTAGCGGGAGAGAAAATGAGCAGTTCTTC
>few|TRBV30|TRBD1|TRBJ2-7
CAWSGDRGYEQYF
TGTGCCTGGAGCGGGGACAGGGGATACGAGCAGTACTTC
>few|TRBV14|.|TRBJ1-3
CASSQVTGGNTIYF
TGTGCCAGCAGCCAAGTTACCGGTGGAAACACCATATATTTT
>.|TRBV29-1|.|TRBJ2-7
CSVIDPGLSYEQYF
TGCAGCGTTATAGACCCCGGACTCTCCTACGAGCAGTACTTC
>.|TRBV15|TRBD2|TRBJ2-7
CATSRDVDSGAYEQYF
TGTGCCACCAGCAGAGATGTTGATAGCGGGGCCTACGAGCAGTACTTC
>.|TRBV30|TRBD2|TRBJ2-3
CAWSVRLAGGDTQYF
TGTGCCTGGAGTGTACGTCTAGCGGGAGGGGATACGCAGTATTTT
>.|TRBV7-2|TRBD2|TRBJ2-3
CASSFGLAGGDTQYF
TGTGCCAGCAGCTTTGGACTAGCGGGAGGGGATACGCAGTATTTT
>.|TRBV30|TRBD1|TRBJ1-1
CAWSPDRGWSEAFF
TGTGCCTGGAGCCCGGACAGGGGTTGGTCTGAAGCTTTCTTT
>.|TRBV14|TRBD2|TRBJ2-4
CASSQVGGRAENIQYF
TGTGCCAGCAGCCAAGTCGGCGGGAGGGCCGAAAACATTCAGTACTTC
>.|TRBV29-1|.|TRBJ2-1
CSAGGHTYNEQFF
TGCAGCGCTGGAGGGCATACCTACAATGAGCAGTTCTTC
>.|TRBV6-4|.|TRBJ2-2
CASSETGLGELFF
TGTGCCAGCAGTGAGACAGGTCTCGGGGAGCTGTTTTTT
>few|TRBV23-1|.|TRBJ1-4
CAPVSAEGKLFF
TGCGCCCCCGTGTCGGCGGAGGGAAAACTGTTTTTT